This T cell receptor beta chain was found in a study of PD-1 blockade in mismatch repair-deficient tumors (dated by TCRdb to the late 2010s). Regarding the research as a whole: The trial enrolled some 82 consecutive patients with 11 to 12 mismatch repair-deficient cancer types between 2013 and 2016, all previously treated and progressing. Tumor-associated T cell clones were tracked in the peripheral blood of patients responding to PD-1 blockade by deep sequencing of TCR CDR3 regions.

The library was prepared using the immunoSEQ multiplex PCR assay. TCRdb provides this immuneACCESS table in a form limited to in-frame rearrangements. Some clones are lacking; in checked studies, under half of them reflect an unresolved V gene, and why the rest are absent is not known. The sample table contains 100,000 to 150,000 clones; only one count was recorded for about 88% of them. The ten largest account for approximately 13% of the sample. Overall study results and their limits: After pembrolizumab, tumor-resident clones, which were often undetectable in blood before treatment, expanded rapidly and then contracted, generally ahead of radiologic responses.

For each enrolled patient, mismatch repair deficiency was established using either polymerase chain reaction or immunohistochemistry. Three patients who responded to pembrolizumab therapy underwent TCR sequencing. Pembrolizumab PD-1 blockade was prospectively tested in advanced mismatch repair-deficient cancers, regardless of tissue of origin, in the phase II trial. Peripheral blood T cell samples were serially collected before and at multiple times after PD-1 blockade was started. Blood sampling times were reported as weeks after the first pembrolizumab dose. On this clone: The target of this receptor is not known. The input lacks base qualities; no much larger clone sits a single base away.

The receptor comes from an adult with mismatch repair-deficient cancer. Sequenced material: peripheral blood, taken 44 weeks after starting pembrolizumab.

The DNA sequence is TGTGCCAGCAGCCGACTGGACCTTAACTATGGCTACACCTTC. It translates as CASSRLDLNYGYTF. Here the chain combines TRBV5-6 and TRBJ1-2; the D gene identity is not certain. The V end loses 4 bases and the J end loses 1 base, and a stretch of 11 bases separates them. The CDR3 sequence holds 14 residues, the cysteine and phenylalanine included. The CDR3 DNA has 42 bases and is translated from base 1. Reading the germline V gene gives CDR1 SGHDT and CDR2 YYEEEE.